A selection of T cell receptor beta chains follows, all from one sample in a study of OX40 agonist ivuxolimab in advanced cancers. The data were produced by immunoSEQ multiplex PCR, yet TCRdb's version contains in-frame clones alone and is incomplete. The table lists about 79,000 clones, more than 85% of them singletons. Sample: CD4+ or CD8+ T cells sorted from blood, taken in a trial of the OX40 agonist ivuxolimab. The receptors originated from an adult with an advanced solid tumor such as melanoma, head and neck, liver or kidney cancer. The CDR3 runs from the conserved cysteine through the conserved F or W. The D gene is left open where the match is weak. The listing skips clone size in some rows; elsewhere it reads once, few, many or a size class.

TRBD1	TRBV4-1	TRBJ2-3	-	TGCGCCAGCAGCCAAGCGATAGGGGGCGGAGATACGCAGTATTTT	CASSQAIGGGDTQYF
-	TRBV7-3	TRBJ2-2	-	TGTGCCAGCAGCTTATCGGGCGGGGAGCTGTTTTTT	CASSLSGGELFF
-	TRBV27	TRBJ2-1	-	TGTGCCAGCAGTCCAGGGTCCTACAATGAGCAGTTCTTC	CASSPGSYNEQFF
TRBD1	TRBV9	TRBJ2-6	-	TGTGCCAGCAGCGTAAGTGTAGGACAGGGGATTGGTGGGGCCAACGTCCTGACTTTC	CASSVSVGQGIGGANVLTF
-	TRBV7-9	TRBJ2-1	few	TGTGCCAGCAGCATAAAGGCGTCACGGGGAACAATCCAAGTCTTC	CASSIKASRGTIQVF
-	TRBV7-7	TRBJ2-1	-	TGTGCTAGCAGTCGCGACCGGGGGGCGGGTGAGCAGTTCTTC	CASSRDRGAGEQFF
-	TRBV4-1	TRBJ1-2	-	TGCGCCAGCAGCCAGGGGGACTTCTATGGCTACACCTTC	CASSQGDFYGYTF
TRBD1	TRBV6-1	TRBJ2-7	-	TGTGCCAGCAGTGCCCTCGACAGGGGCCCCTACGAGCAGTACTTC	CASSALDRGPYEQYF
-	TRBV28	TRBJ1-4	-	TGTGCCAGCAGTTCCCCCGGAGGAAAACTGTTTTTT	CASSSPGGKLFF
TRBD1	TRBV30	TRBJ2-5	-	TGTGCCTGGAGCTACAGGGGCGGGGAGACCCAGTACTTC	CAWSYRGGETQYF
TRBD1	TRBV6-5	TRBJ1-2	-	TGTGCCAGCAGTCCAATGACAGGGAATGGCTACACCTTC	CASSPMTGNGYTF
TRBD2	TRBV15	TRBJ2-5	-	TGTGCCACCAGCAGAGGGCGGCAGACTAGCGGGATCCAAGAGACCCAGTACTTC	CATSRGRQTSGIQETQYF
TRBD1	TRBV6-5	TRBJ2-7	-	TGTGCCAGCAGGAACAGGGGCTTGGGGGAGCAGTACTTC	CASRNRGLGEQYF
-	TRBV27	TRBJ2-6	-	TGTGCCAGCAGTTTAGAGACTGGGGCCAACGTCCTGACTTTC	CASSLETGANVLTF
TRBD1	TRBV4-1	TRBJ1-6	-	TGCGCCAGCAGCCCTAAGGACAGGGTTGATTCACCCCTCCACTTT	CASSPKDRVDSPLHF
-	TRBV30	TRBJ1-4	-	TGTGCCTGGCAAGGGGGGACTCGTGGTGAAAAACTGTTTTTT	CAWQGGTRGEKLFF
TRBD1	TRBV2	TRBJ2-7	-	TGTGCCAGCAGGGGACAGGGCTCCTACGAGCAGTACTTC	CASRGQGSYEQYF
-	TRBV19	TRBJ2-5	-	TGTGCCAGTAGTATTACCCAAGAGACCCAGTACTTC	CASSITQETQYF
TRBD1	TRBV10-3	TRBJ1-6	-	TGTGCCATCGGCAGGACAGGGAATAATTCACCCCTCCACTTT	CAIGRTGNNSPLHF
TRBD2	TRBV15	TRBJ2-3	once	TGTGCCACCAGCACCATAGCGGGAGAGGTGCTAGATACGCAGTATTTT	CATSTIAGEVLDTQYF